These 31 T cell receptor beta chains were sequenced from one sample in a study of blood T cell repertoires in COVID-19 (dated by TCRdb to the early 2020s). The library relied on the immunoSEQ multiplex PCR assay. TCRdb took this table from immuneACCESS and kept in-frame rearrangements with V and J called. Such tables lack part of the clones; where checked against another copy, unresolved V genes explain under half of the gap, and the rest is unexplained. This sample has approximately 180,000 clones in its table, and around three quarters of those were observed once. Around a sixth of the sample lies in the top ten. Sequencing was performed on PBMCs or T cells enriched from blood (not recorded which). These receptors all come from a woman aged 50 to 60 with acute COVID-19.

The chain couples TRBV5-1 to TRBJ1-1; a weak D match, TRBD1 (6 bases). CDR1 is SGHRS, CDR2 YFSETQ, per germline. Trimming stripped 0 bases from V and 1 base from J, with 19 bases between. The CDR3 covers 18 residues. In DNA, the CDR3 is TGCGCCAGCAGCTTGGAAGTAAGTACCGGGACACCGAACACTGAAGCTTTCTTT. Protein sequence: CASSLEVSTGTPNTEAFF.

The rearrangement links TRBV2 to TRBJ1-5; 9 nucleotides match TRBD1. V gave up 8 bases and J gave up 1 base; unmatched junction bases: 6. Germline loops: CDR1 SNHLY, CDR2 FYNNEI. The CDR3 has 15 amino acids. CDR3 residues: CASGRQGGSNQPQHF. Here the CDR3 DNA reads TGTGCCAGCGGGAGACAGGGGGGAAGCAATCAGCCCCAGCATTTT.

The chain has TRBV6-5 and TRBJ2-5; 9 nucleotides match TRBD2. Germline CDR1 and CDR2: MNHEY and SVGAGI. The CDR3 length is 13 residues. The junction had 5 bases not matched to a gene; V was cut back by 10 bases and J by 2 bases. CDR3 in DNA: TGTGCCAACCGGAGCGGGGGGCAAGAGACCCAGTACTTC. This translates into CANRSGGQETQYF.

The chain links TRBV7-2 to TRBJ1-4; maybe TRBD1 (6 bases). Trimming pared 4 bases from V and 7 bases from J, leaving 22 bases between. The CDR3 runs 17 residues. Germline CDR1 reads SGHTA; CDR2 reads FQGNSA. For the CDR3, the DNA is TGTGCCAGCAGCTCCGGGCCCGGGGGGCGCAGAGGTGAAAAACTGTTTTTT. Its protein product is CASSSGPGGRRGEKLFF.

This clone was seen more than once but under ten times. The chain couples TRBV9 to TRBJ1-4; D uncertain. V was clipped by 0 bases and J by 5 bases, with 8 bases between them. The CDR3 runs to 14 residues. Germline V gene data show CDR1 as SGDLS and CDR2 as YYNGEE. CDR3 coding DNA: TGTGCCAGCAGCGTAGACAGTACCAATGAAAAACTGTTTTTT. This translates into CASSVDSTNEKLFF.

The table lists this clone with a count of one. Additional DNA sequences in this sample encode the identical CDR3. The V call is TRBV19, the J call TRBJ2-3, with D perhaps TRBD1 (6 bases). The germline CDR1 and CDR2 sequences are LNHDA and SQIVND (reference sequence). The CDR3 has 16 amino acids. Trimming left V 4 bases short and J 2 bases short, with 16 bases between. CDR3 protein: CASSKDQGINTDTQYF. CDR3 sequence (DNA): TGTGCCAGTAGTAAGGACCAGGGGATAAACACAGATACGCAGTATTTT. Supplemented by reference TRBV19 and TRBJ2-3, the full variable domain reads DGGITQSPKYLFRKEGQNVTLSCEQNLNHDAMYWYRQDPGQGLRLIYYSQIVNDFQKGDIAEGYSVSREKKESFPLTVTSAQKNPTAFYLCASSKDQGINTDTQYFGPGTRLTVL.

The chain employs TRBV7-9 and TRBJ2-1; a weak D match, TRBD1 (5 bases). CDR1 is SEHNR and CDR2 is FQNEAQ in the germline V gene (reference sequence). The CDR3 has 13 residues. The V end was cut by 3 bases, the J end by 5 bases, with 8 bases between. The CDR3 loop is CASSLLGDNEQFF. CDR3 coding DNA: TGTGCCAGCAGCTTGCTAGGGGACAATGAGCAGTTCTTC.

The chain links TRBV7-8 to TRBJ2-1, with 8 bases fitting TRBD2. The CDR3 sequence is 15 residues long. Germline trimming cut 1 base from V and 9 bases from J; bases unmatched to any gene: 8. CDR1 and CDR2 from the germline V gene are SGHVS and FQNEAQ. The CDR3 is CASSLVSGTRIEQFF. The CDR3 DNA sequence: TGTGCCAGCAGCTTAGTATCCGGGACTAGGATTGAGCAGTTCTTC. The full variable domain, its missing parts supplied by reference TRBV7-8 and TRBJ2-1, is GAGVSQSPRYKVAKRGQDVALRCDPISGHVSLFWYQQALGQGPEFLTYFQNEAQLDKSGLPSDRFFAERPEGSVSTLKIQRTQQEDSAVYLCASSLVSGTRIEQFFGPGTRLTVL.

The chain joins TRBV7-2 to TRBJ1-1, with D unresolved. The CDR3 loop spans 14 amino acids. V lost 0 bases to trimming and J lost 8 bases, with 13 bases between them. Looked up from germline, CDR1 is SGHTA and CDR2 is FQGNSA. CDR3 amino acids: CASSLAPAYGEAFF. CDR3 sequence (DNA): TGTGCCAGCAGCTTAGCGCCGGCCTACGGGGAAGCTTTCTTT.

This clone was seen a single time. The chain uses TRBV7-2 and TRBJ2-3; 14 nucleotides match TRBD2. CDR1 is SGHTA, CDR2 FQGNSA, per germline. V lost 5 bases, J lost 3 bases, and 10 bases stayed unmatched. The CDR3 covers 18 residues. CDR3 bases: TGTGCCAGCAGCCAACCTAGACTAGCGGGGGGGCTGACAGATACGCAGTATTTT. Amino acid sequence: CASSQPRLAGGLTDTQYF.

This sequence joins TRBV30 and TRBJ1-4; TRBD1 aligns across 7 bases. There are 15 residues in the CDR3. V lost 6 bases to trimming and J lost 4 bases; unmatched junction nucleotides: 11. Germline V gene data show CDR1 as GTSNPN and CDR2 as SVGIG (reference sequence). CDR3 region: CACKAQGQRNEKLFF. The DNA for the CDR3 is TGTGCCTGCAAAGCCCAGGGACAGCGTAATGAAAAACTGTTTTTT.

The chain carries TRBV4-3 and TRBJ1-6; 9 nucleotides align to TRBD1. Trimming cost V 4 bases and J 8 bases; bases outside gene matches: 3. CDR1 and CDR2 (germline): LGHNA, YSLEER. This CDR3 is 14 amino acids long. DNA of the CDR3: TGCGCCAGCAGCCGGACAGGGGTTGATTCACCCCTCCACTTT. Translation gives CASSRTGVDSPLHF.

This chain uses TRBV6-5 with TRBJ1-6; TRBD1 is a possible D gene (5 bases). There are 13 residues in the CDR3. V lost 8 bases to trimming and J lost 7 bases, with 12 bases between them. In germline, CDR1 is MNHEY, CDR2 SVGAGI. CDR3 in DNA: TGTGCCAGCCGCAGGGATATGAATTCACCCCTCCACTTT. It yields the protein CASRRDMNSPLHF.

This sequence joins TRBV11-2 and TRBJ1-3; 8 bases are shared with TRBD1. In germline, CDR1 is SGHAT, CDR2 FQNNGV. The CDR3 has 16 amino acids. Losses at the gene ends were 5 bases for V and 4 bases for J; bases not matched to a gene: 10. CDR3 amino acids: CASSLSSRGLGNTIYF. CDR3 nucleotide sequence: TGTGCCAGCAGCCTCTCATCCAGGGGGCTAGGAAACACCATATATTTT.

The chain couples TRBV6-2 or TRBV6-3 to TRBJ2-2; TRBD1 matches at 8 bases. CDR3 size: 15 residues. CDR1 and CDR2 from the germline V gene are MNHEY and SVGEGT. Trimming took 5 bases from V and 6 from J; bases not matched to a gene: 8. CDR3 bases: TGTGCCAGCAGTCAGACAGGGGTTATTGCCGGGGAGCTGTTTTTT. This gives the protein CASSQTGVIAGELFF.

For the CDR3, the DNA is TGTGCCAGCAGCTTATACGACAGGGGGCAGGTTGAGACCCAGTACTTC. Encoded protein: CASSLYDRGQVETQYF. The chain recombines TRBV7-6 with TRBJ2-5, with 10 positions matching TRBD1. Looked up from germline, CDR1 is SGHVS and CDR2 is FNYEAQ. V lost 2 bases, J lost 5 bases, and 8 bases stayed unmatched. The CDR3 sequence is 16 residues long.

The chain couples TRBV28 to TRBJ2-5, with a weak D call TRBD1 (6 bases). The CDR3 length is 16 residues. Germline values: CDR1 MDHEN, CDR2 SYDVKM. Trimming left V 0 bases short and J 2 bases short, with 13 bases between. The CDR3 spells CASSLWQGLAQETQYF. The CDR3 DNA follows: TGTGCCAGCAGTTTATGGCAGGGGCTAGCACAAGAGACCCAGTACTTC.

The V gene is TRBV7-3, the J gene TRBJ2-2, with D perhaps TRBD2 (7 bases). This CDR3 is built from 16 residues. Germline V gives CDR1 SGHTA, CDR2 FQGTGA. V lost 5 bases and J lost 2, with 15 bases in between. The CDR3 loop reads CASSHGGGGNTGELFF. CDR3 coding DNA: TGTGCCAGCAGCCACGGGGGAGGGGGAAACACCGGGGAGCTGTTTTTT.

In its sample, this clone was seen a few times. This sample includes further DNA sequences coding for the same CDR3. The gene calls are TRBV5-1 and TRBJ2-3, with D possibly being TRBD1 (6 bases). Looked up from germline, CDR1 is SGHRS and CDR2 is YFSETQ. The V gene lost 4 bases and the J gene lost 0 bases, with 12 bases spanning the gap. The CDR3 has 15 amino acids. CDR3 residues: CASSLGTPSTDTQYF. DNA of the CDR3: TGCGCCAGCAGCCTCGGGACACCTAGCACAGATACGCAGTATTTT.

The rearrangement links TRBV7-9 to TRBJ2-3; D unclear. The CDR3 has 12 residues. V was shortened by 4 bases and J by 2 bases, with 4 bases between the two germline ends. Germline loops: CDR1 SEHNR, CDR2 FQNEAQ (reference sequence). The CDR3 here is CASSSNTDTQYF. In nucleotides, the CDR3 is TGTGCCAGCAGCTCCAACACAGATACGCAGTATTTT.

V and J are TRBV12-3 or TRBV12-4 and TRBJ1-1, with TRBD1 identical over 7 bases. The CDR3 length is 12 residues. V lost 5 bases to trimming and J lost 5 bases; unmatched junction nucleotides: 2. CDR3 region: CASSLRGTEAFF. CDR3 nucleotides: TGTGCCAGCAGTCTCAGGGGGACTGAAGCTTTCTTT.

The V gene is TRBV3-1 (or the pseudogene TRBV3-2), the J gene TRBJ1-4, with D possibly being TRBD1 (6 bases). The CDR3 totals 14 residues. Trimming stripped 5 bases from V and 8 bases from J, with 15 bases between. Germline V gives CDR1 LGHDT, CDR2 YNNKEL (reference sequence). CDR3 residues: CASSSPGVGEKLFF. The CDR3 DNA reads TGTGCCAGCAGCTCCCCAGGGGTGGGCGAAAAACTGTTTTTT.

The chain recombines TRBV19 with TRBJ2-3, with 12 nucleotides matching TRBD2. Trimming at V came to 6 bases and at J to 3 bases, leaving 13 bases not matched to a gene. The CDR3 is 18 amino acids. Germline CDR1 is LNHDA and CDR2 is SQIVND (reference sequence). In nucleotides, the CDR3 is TGTGCCAGTAGCCCTTCCCCACCTAGCGGGGGGGCGACAGATACGCAGTATTTT. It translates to CASSPSPPSGGATDTQYF.

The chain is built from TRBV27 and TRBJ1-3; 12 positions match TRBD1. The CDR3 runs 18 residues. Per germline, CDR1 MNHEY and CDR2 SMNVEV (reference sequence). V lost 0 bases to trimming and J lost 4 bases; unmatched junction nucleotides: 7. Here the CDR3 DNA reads TGTGCCAGCAGTTTATCTCCGGGACAGGGGGCGCGGGGAAACACCATATATTTT. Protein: CASSLSPGQGARGNTIYF.

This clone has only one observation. The CDR3 nucleotides read TGTGCCAGCACTGCCCTTCTAAAATCTGAAGCTTTCTTT. This encodes CASTALLKSEAFF. The chain employs TRBV6-5 and TRBJ1-1, with no clear D. V was pared by 7 bases and J by 6 bases, with 15 bases between. The CDR3 is 13 amino acids. Germline loops: CDR1 MNHEY, CDR2 SVGAGI.

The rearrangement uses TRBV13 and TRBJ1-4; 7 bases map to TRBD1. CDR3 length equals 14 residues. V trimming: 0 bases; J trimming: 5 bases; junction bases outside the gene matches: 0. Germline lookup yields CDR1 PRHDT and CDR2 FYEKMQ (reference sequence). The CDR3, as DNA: TGTGCCAGCAGCTTAGGCAGGGGGAATGAAAAACTGTTTTTT. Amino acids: CASSLGRGNEKLFF.

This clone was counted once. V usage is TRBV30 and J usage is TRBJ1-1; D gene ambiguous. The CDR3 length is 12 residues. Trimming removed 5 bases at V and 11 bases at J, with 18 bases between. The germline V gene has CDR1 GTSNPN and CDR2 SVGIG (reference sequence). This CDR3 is CAWGRLRGEAFF. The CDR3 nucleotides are TGTGCCTGGGGCCGGTTGCGGGGTGAGGCTTTCTTT.

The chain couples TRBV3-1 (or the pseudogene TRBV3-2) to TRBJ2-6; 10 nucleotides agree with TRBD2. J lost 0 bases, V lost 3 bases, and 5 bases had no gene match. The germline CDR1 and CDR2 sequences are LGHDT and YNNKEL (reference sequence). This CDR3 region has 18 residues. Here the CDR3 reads CASSHLTSGPSGANVLTF. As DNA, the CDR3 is TGTGCCAGCAGCCACCTGACTAGCGGGCCCTCTGGGGCCAACGTCCTGACTTTC.

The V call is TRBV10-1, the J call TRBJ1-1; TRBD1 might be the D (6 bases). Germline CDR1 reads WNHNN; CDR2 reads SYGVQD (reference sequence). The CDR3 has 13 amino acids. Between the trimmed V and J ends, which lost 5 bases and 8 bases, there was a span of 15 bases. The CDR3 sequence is CASSRQGIREAFF. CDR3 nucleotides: TGCGCCAGCAGTCGTCAGGGGATTAGGGAAGCTTTCTTT.

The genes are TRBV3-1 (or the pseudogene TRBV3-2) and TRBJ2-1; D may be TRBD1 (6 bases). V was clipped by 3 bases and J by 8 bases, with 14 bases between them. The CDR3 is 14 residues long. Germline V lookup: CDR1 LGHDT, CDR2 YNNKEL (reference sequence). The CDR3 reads CASSHEQGRHEQFF. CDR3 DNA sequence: TGTGCCAGCAGCCATGAACAGGGTAGGCATGAGCAGTTCTTC.

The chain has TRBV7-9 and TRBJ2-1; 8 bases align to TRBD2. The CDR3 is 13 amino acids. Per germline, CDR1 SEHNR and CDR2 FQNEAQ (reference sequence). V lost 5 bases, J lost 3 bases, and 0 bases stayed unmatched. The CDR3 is CASSSGGYNEQFF. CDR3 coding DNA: TGTGCCAGCAGCAGCGGGGGCTACAATGAGCAGTTCTTC.